This TCR beta chain was found in a study of T cell responses to AZD1222 COVID-19 vaccine. Findings and caveats of the study: Reports say nearly half of spike-specific TCRs go after unmutated variant regions. Spike was spanned by vaccine-associated CD4 TCRs, with dominance at 160-218 and 743-854.

As for this clone: Its antigen is unidentified.

Generated by immunoSEQ multiplex PCR, the TCRdb table keeps only in-frame clones and is missing some. The data contain roughly 93,000 clones, roughly 90% of them singletons. This TCR was recovered from an adult who received the AZD1222 COVID-19 vaccine. Material: peripheral blood, obtained 28 days after the second AZD1222 dose.

The CDR3 loop reads CASSQTTGDARTELFF. CDR3 nucleotide sequence: TGCGCCAGCAGCCAAACGACAGGGGATGCACGGACGGAGCTGTTTTTT. The V gene is TRBV4-1, the J gene TRBJ2-2, with 8 bases that match TRBD1. The CDR3 loop spans 16 amino acids. From germline, CDR1 is MGHRA and CDR2 YSYEKL. J lost 10 bases, V lost 2 bases, and 12 bases had no gene match.